Reported below is one T cell receptor (beta chain). What it binds is not known. There are 13 residues in the CDR3. V lost 6 bases to trimming and J lost 5 bases, with 8 bases between them. From germline, CDR1 is SGHVS and CDR2 FNYEAQ. These newly diagnosed stage II-IVA oral cavity squamous cell carcinoma patients had no prior systemic or radiation treatment. Analysis of PBMCs was direct, with no culture step. These data are taken from a study of neoadjuvant anti-PD-1 for oral cavity cancer. Using immunoSEQ multiplex PCR, the repertoire was profiled, and TCRdb retains in-frame clones only, with some absent. In the table there are around 13,000 clones, about 60% of which are singletons. Findings of the study overall: After neoadjuvant nivolumab, PBMC T cell clonality was significantly higher in non-responders than responders. Higher pretreatment blood Treg/Th17 ratios correlated with higher pretreatment blood and lower post-treatment tumor TCRbeta clonality.

Here the sequenced sample was PBMCs, taken before nivolumab (anti-PD-1) treatment. V gene TRBV7-6 combines with J gene TRBJ1-6, with D unclear. This TCR was recovered from a person aged 40 to 85 with oral cavity squamous cell carcinoma. CDR3 nucleotides: TGTGCCAGCAGTGTGGGAAATAATTCACCCCTCCACTTT. Amino acid sequence: CASSVGNNSPLHF. Drawing the rest from reference TRBV7-6 and TRBJ1-6, the complete variable domain is GAGVSQSPRYKVTKRGQDVALRCDPISGHVSLYWYRQALGQGPEFLTYFNYEAQQDKSGLPNDRFSAERPEGSISTLTIQRTEQRDSAMYRCASSVGNNSPLHFGNGTRLTVT.